The next 19 T cell receptor beta chains were all read from a single sample in a study of blood T cells in healthy people across ages. A J-beta primer mix and a sample-barcoded 5' primer were used in a second PCR of about 7 to 12 cycles. TCRdb re-analysed the 5' RACE reads in MiXCR, keeping a single row per CDR3 protein. The sample shows hundreds of thousands of distinct CDR3 sequences, about 42% of them seen only once. Sequenced sample: blood. These receptors were collected from a man aged 55 to 70 in good health.

The chain has TRBV4-3 and TRBJ2-5, with 16 bases identical to TRBD2. Germline V CDR1 and CDR2: LGHNA, YSLEER. The CDR3 sequence is 19 residues long. V shed 0 bases and J 0 bases; nucleotides not matched to a gene: 4. The CDR3 reads CASSQEAGLAGGYQETQYF. CDR3 nucleotides: TGCGCCAGCAGCCAAGAAGCGGGACTAGCGGGGGGGTACCAAGAGACCCAGTACTTC.

In its sample, this clonotype was seen a few times. This chain links TRBV6-1 with TRBJ2-7, with TRBD1 matching 8 bases. This CDR3 has 13 residues. After removal of 6 bases from V and 7 bases from J, the junction contained 8 bases not matched to a gene. Looked up from germline, CDR1 is MNHNS and CDR2 is SASEGT. DNA of the CDR3: TGTGCCAGCAGGGACAGGGACGAAGGGGAGCAGTACTTC. Translated: CASRDRDEGEQYF.

This clonotype was seen only a few times. CDR3 loop: CASTLSISSYEQYF. Here the CDR3 DNA reads TGTGCCAGCACTCTGTCGATTAGCTCCTACGAGCAGTACTTC. The gene calls are TRBV6-5 and TRBJ2-7; no clear D gene. The CDR3 extends over 14 amino acids. The germline gives CDR1 MNHEY, CDR2 SVGAGI. Trimming took off 7 bases at V and 0 bases at J, with 13 bases between the two ends.

This clonotype came up a few times. The chain has TRBV10-3 and TRBJ2-7; TRBD1 agrees at 8 bases. Germline V gene data show CDR1 as ENHRY and CDR2 as SYGVKD. This CDR3 region has 13 residues. J was trimmed by 2 bases and V by 6 bases; bases with no gene match: 3. CDR3 in amino acids: CAISRDRTYEQYF. CDR3 nucleotide sequence: TGTGCCATCAGCCGGGACAGGACCTACGAGCAGTACTTC.

This rearrangement joins TRBV20-1 to TRBJ2-1; the match to TRBD2 covers 10 bases. The DNA end is a closer match to TRBJ2-7, so the J assignment may be wrong. The CDR3 is 13 residues long. Germline CDR1 reads DFQATT; CDR2 reads SNEGSKA (reference sequence). CDR3 nucleotides: TGCAGTGCTCAGACAGCGGGGGGGCGTGAGCAGTACTTC. Translating it yields CSAQTAGGREQYF.

This clonotype has a handful of counts. V is TRBV6-5 and J is TRBJ2-7; D gene unclear. From germline, CDR1 is MNHEY and CDR2 SVGAGI. V lost 5 bases and J lost 0, with 11 bases in between. There are 14 residues in the CDR3. CDR3 residues: CASSPRYSSYEQYF. The CDR3 nucleotides are TGTGCCAGCAGTCCAAGGTACAGCTCCTACGAGCAGTACTTC.

This clonotype occurred a few times. V and J are TRBV6-6 and TRBJ2-5; 8 bases are shared with TRBD1. The J segment lost 7 bases and the V segment lost 6 bases, leaving 7 bases of the junction unmatched. In germline, CDR1 is MNHNY, CDR2 SVGAGI (reference sequence). CDR3 length: 13 residues. CDR3 sequence reads: CASSPIDRGTQYF. CDR3 nucleotide sequence: TGTGCCAGCAGCCCAATTGACAGGGGGACCCAGTACTTC.

The chain links TRBV12-3 or TRBV12-4 to TRBJ2-1; weak D call: TRBD1 (8 bases). The CDR3 spans 15 residues. Trimming took off 4 bases at V and 7 bases at J, with 17 bases between the two ends. CDR3 protein: CASSSGQGGSNEQFF. CDR3 nucleotide sequence: TGTGCCAGCAGTTCCGGACAGGGAGGGTCTAATGAGCAGTTCTTC.

This clonotype showed up just a few times. The rearrangement links TRBV15 to TRBJ2-1, with D perhaps given as TRBD1 or TRBD2 (6 bases each). The CDR3 totals 16 residues. V shed 1 base and J shed 7 bases, with 17 bases lying between them. CDR1 is LNHNV, CDR2 YYDKDF, per germline (reference sequence). DNA for the CDR3: TGTGCCACCAGCAGAGGTTGGGGGGCCGAGGGTAATGAGCAGTTCTTC. This gives the protein CATSRGWGAEGNEQFF.

The chain couples TRBV7-2 to TRBJ1-1; D is unresolved. The CDR3 runs to 14 residues. Trimming removed 1 base at V and 4 bases at J, with 10 bases between. CDR1 is SGHTA and CDR2 is FQGNSA in the germline V gene. Written as DNA, the CDR3 is TGTGCCAGCAGCTTAGGAGGCCTGGGCACTGAAGCTTTCTTT. This codes for CASSLGGLGTEAFF.

This clonotype was seen repeatedly, ten times or more. The chain carries TRBV10-3 and TRBJ2-4; no clear D. Deletions cut 3 bases from V and 0 bases from J, with 12 bases between. CDR1 is ENHRY, CDR2 SYGVKD, per germline. The length of the CDR3 is 16 residues. CDR3: CAISDTPGRAKNIQYF. The CDR3 region has the DNA TGTGCCATCAGTGATACCCCTGGAAGAGCCAAAAACATTCAGTACTTC.

This clonotype appeared a few times. The V gene is TRBV4-3, the J gene TRBJ1-1; maybe TRBD1 (6 bases). The V gene lost 0 bases and the J gene lost 6 bases, with 17 bases spanning the gap. The CDR3 extends over 16 amino acids. CDR1 and CDR2 from the germline V gene are LGHNA and YSLEER. The CDR3 nucleotides read TGCGCCAGCAGCCAAGATTCAATCGCAGGGGCCCCTGAAGCTTTCTTT. Protein sequence: CASSQDSIAGAPEAFF.

The chain recombines TRBV5-1 with TRBJ2-5; perhaps D is TRBD1 or TRBD2 (5 bases each). Per the germline V gene, CDR1 is SGHRS and CDR2 is YFSETQ. CDR3 length equals 16 residues. Trimming took off 3 bases at V and 2 bases at J, with 17 bases between the two ends. CDR3: CASSSQPGPGQETQYF. Written as DNA, the CDR3 is TGCGCCAGCAGCTCTCAGCCGGGACCTGGGCAAGAGACCCAGTACTTC.

For the CDR3, the DNA is TGCAGTGCTAGCGCTAGCGGGTGCGAGCAGTACTTC. This encodes CSASASGCEQYF. The chain recombines TRBV20-1 with TRBJ2-7; 8 bases map to TRBD2. The CDR3 totals 12 residues. CDR1 is DFQATT, CDR2 SNEGSKA, per germline (reference sequence). V was pared by 3 bases and J by 6 bases, with 4 bases of the junction left unmatched.

This rearrangement joins TRBV18 to TRBJ2-1, with D uncertain. CDR3 length: 15 residues. Per the germline V gene, CDR1 is KGHSH and CDR2 is LQKENI. With 3 bases removed from V and 0 bases from J, the gap between germline ends came to 9 bases. CDR3 DNA sequence: TGTGCCAGCTCACCGACTGAGAGCTCCTACAATGAGCAGTTCTTC. Protein sequence: CASSPTESSYNEQFF. The full variable domain, completed using reference TRBV18 and TRBJ2-1, is NAGVMQNPRHLVRRRGQEARLRCSPMKGHSHVYWYRQLPEEGLKFMVYLQKENIIDESGMPKERFSAEFPKEGPSILRIQQVVRGDSAAYFCASSPTESSYNEQFFGPGTRLTVL.

This clonotype was found a few times. This chain links TRBV12-3 or TRBV12-4 with TRBJ2-7, with 8 bases lining up with TRBD2. V shed 7 bases, J shed 2 bases, and the junction held 4 bases outside the gene matches. This CDR3 has 13 amino acids. CDR3 coding DNA: TGTGCCAGCATTCGTAGCGGGACCTACGAGCAGTACTTC. Translated: CASIRSGTYEQYF.

This chain joins TRBV14 and TRBJ2-3; TRBD1 is a possible D gene (5 bases). The CDR3 length is 15 residues. Trimming took 4 bases from V and 4 from J, leaving 15 bases between them. Germline-derived CDR1 and CDR2 are SGHDN and FVKESK. CDR3 coding DNA: TGTGCCAGCAGCCCATTTGGGGCCGTTGCAGATACGCAGTATTTT. Protein sequence: CASSPFGAVADTQYF.

This rearrangement joins TRBV6-1 to TRBJ1-4, with a tentative D call TRBD1 (6 bases). V was shortened by 2 bases and J by 7 bases, with 17 bases between the two germline ends. The CDR3 length is 16 residues. Germline CDR1 and CDR2: MNHNS and SASEGT. In DNA form, the CDR3 reads TGTGCCAGCAGTGAACTGGGGGGGCCTAAGAGTGAAAAACTGTTTTTT. The encoded protein is CASSELGGPKSEKLFF.

V gene TRBV5-1 combines with J gene TRBJ1-1; D uncertain. The length of the CDR3 is 17 residues. CDR1 is SGHRS, CDR2 YFSETQ, per germline. V was clipped by 0 bases and J by 0 bases, with 15 bases between them. Here the CDR3 reads CASSLAGSNEMNTEAFF. The CDR3 coding sequence is TGCGCCAGCAGCTTGGCAGGTTCTAATGAGATGAACACTGAAGCTTTCTTT.